The 9 T cell receptor beta chains presented below share a single source sample, sequenced in a study of response to subunit inactivated influenza vaccine. TCRdb re-analysed the RT-PCR reads in MiXCR, keeping a single row per CDR3 protein. The sample has 500,000 to 650,000 distinct CDR3 sequences, less than 10% seen once; the top ten hold under 15%. The sample was PBMCs from blood, taken roughly 24 months after vaccination. These TCRs come from a man between 50 and 69 years old who received an inactivated influenza vaccine.

The table lists this clonotype with a few counts. The chain recombines TRBV6-1 with TRBJ2-1; D possibly matches TRBD1 or TRBD2 (5 bases each). The CDR3 extends over 16 amino acids. The germline V gene encodes CDR1 MNHNS and CDR2 SASEGT. The ends were cut back, 6 bases at V and 0 bases at J, with 15 bases in the middle. The CDR3: CASSPGPVSSYNEQFF. CDR3 nucleotide sequence: TGTGCCAGCAGCCCGGGACCGGTGAGCTCCTACAATGAGCAGTTCTTC.

The CDR3 loop reads CASTSGTPGTGELFF. CDR3 nucleotide sequence: TGTGCCAGTACTAGCGGGACCCCGGGGACCGGGGAGCTGTTTTTT. The V and J genes are TRBV9 and TRBJ2-2; 10 bases match TRBD2. Germline V lookup: CDR1 SGDLS, CDR2 YYNGEE. Trimming at V came to 8 bases and at J to 5 bases, leaving 9 bases not matched to a gene. The CDR3 loop spans 15 amino acids.

The chain's CDR3 is CASSLFNRAATEAFF. The CDR3 DNA reads TGTGCCAGCAGCTTATTTAACAGGGCGGCCACTGAAGCTTTCTTT. The gene calls are TRBV7-9 and TRBJ1-1; a possible D gene is TRBD1 (6 bases). The length of the CDR3 is 15 residues. The ends were cut back, 2 bases at V and 4 bases at J, with 14 bases in the middle. CDR1 is SEHNR, CDR2 FQNEAQ, per germline (reference sequence).

In its sample, this clonotype was seen many times. The V gene is TRBV4-1, the J gene TRBJ1-2, with a tentative D call TRBD1 (5 bases). CDR3 length: 18 amino acids. V was pared by 1 base and J by 6 bases, with 24 bases between. CDR1 MGHRA and CDR2 YSYEKL come from the germline V gene. CDR3 in DNA: TGCGCCAGCAGCCAAGTCCTTTCAGGGATAGGAGGGAGGGATGGCTACACCTTC. It encodes CASSQVLSGIGGRDGYTF.

This clonotype has only a few counts. The chain carries TRBV12-3 or TRBV12-4 and TRBJ2-5; perhaps TRBD2 as D (5 bases). There are 16 residues in the CDR3. V was pared by 7 bases and J by 5 bases, with 23 bases between. CDR3 residues: CASTNSGLSGWETQYF. The CDR3 coding sequence is TGTGCCAGCACCAACTCAGGACTGTCCGGGTGGGAGACCCAGTACTTC.

The chain joins TRBV20-1 to TRBJ2-3, with 11 bases aligning to TRBD2. The CDR3 totals 17 residues. V was pared by 6 bases and J by 4 bases, with 15 bases of the junction left unmatched. Germline V lookup: CDR1 DFQATT, CDR2 SNEGSKA (reference sequence). The CDR3 region is CSAEGTGTSGLSDTQYF. CDR3 nucleotides: TGCAGTGCCGAAGGAACCGGGACTAGCGGATTGTCAGATACGCAGTATTTT.

The V call is TRBV29-1, the J call TRBJ2-1; unclear D gene. The CDR3 loop spans 12 amino acids. Trimming removed 0 bases at V and 15 bases at J, with 15 bases between. CDR1 is SQVTM, CDR2 ANQGSEA, per germline. CDR3 sequence: CSVEEPGLGRFF. DNA of the CDR3: TGCAGCGTTGAAGAACCCGGCCTCGGGCGGTTCTTC.

V gene TRBV20-1 combines with J gene TRBJ1-1; D unresolved. Germline V gives CDR1 DFQATT, CDR2 SNEGSKA (reference sequence). Trimming pared 3 bases from V and 0 bases from J, leaving 8 bases between. The CDR3 runs to 13 residues. The CDR3 DNA reads as TGCAGTGCTAGTAAGGACCTGAACACTGAAGCTTTCTTT. Translated, it gives CSASKDLNTEAFF.

This clonotype came up many times. The rearrangement joins TRBV4-2 to TRBJ2-7; 9 bases are a match to TRBD2. V lost 4 bases to trimming and J lost 4 bases; unmatched junction nucleotides: 8. The CDR3 runs 15 residues. Germline V gives CDR1 LGHNA, CDR2 YNFKEQ. The CDR3 sequence: CASSLRAGGPYEQYF. CDR3 DNA: TGTGCCAGCAGCCTTAGGGCGGGAGGGCCATACGAGCAGTACTTC.